One sample yielded the 5 T cell receptor beta chains listed below, sequenced in a study of beta chain features in type 1 diabetes. Their recognized antigens are unknown. Whole-study findings and limits: All four CD4+ subsets from Type 1 diabetes patients carried moderately but significantly shorter TCRB CDR3s.

Of the isolated RNA, all was reverse transcribed, and so the sequenced material was expressed TCRB transcripts. Clones were sequenced by immunoSEQ multiplex PCR, and TCRdb holds only the in-frame ones, with some missing. The sample holds 250,000 or so clones, roughly 14% seen once. The source material was naive CD4+ T cells from blood. The source of these receptors is a man aged 30-40 years with type 1 diabetes.

This chain joins TRBV5-4 and TRBJ1-1; possibly TRBD1 for D (6 bases). Germline lookup yields CDR1 SGHNT and CDR2 YYREEE (reference sequence). The CDR3 is 14 amino acids. Between the trimmed V and J ends, which lost 4 bases and 1 base, there was a span of 11 bases. This CDR3 reads CASSGTGRNTEAFF. In DNA form, the CDR3 reads TGTGCCAGCAGCGGAACAGGGAGGAACACTGAAGCTTTCTTT.

Only a few counts were recorded for this clone. The gene calls are TRBV5-1 and TRBJ1-2; 7 bases agree with TRBD1. This CDR3 contains 13 residues. The J segment lost 3 bases and the V segment lost 5 bases, leaving 4 bases of the junction unmatched. Germline V gene sequence: CDR1 SGHRS, CDR2 YFSETQ. CDR3 DNA: TGCGCCAGCAGAATTACAGGGGACTATGGCTACACCTTC. Translating gives CASRITGDYGYTF.

The DNA of the CDR3 is TGTGCCTGGAATGGGCAGCGCAATCAGCCCCAGCATTTT. Translating gives CAWNGQRNQPQHF. The gene calls are TRBV30 and TRBJ1-5, with D unclear. The ends were cut back, 4 bases at V and 2 bases at J, with 9 bases in the middle. Germline CDR1 reads GTSNPN; CDR2 reads SVGIG (reference sequence). The CDR3 consists of 13 residues.

This clone has just a few counts. The rearrangement uses TRBV29-1 and TRBJ2-1; TRBD2 aligns across 7 bases. The V gene's germline CDR1 is SQVTM and CDR2 ANQGSEA. V trimming: 2 bases; J trimming: 0 bases; junction bases outside the gene matches: 7. The CDR3 runs 16 residues. The CDR3 coding sequence is TGCAGCGTTGAAACCGCACTAGCGACCTCCTACAATGAGCAGTTCTTC. It is translated as CSVETALATSYNEQFF.

The chain combines TRBV11-3 with TRBJ2-3, with TRBD2 matching over 8 bases. The CDR3 has 13 amino acids. The V gene's germline CDR1 is SGHNT and CDR2 YENEEA. The ends lost 4 bases at V and 6 bases at J; junction bases unmatched: 3. The CDR3 DNA follows: TGTGCCAGCAGCTCGAGACTAGCGGATACGCAGTATTTT. Amino acid sequence: CASSSRLADTQYF.